This T cell receptor (beta chain) was identified during a study of T cells in Graves' hyperthyroidism and ophthalmopathy. Researchers took RNA transcripts and amplified the TCR beta CDR3 regions from them. HTBI primers were the set used in a first-round RT-PCR of the TCR CDR3. TCRdb used MiXCR to reprocess the multiplex PCR reads, holding one entry per CDR3 protein. The repertoire holds roughly 700,000 distinct CDR3 sequences, with about 15% as singletons. Study-wide findings and caveats: Blood samples included most of the expanded thyroid clonotypes exceeding 0.001.

This clonotype was detected only a few times. Its cognate antigen is unknown. A patient was excluded if there was uncontrolled infection, other autoimmune disease, pregnancy or lactation. Sample: blood. This TCR was recovered from a woman in her late teens or twenties with Graves' hyperthyroidism.

The CDR3 region is CAWSGLEGPEQADTQYF. The CDR3 nucleotides are TGTGCCTGGAGTGGGCTGGAGGGCCCAGAGCAGGCAGATACGCAGTATTTT. The gene calls are TRBV30 and TRBJ2-3, with D tentatively TRBD2 (6 bases). Per germline, CDR1 GTSNPN and CDR2 SVGIG (reference sequence). V lost 1 base and J lost 4, with 21 bases in between. The CDR3 contains 17 residues.